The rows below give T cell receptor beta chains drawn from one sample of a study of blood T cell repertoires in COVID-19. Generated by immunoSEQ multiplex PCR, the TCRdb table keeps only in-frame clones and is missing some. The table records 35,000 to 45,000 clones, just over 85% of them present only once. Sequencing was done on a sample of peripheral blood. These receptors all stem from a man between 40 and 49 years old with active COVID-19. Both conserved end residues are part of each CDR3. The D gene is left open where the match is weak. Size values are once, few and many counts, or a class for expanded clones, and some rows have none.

CDR3: CASKWGGDQPQHF
DNA: TGTGCCAGCAAGTGGGGGGGGGATCAGCCCCAGCATTTT
size: -
D: -
J: TRBJ1-5
V: TRBV2

CDR3: CASSEAEGRYGYTF
DNA: TGTGCCAGCAGTGAAGCAGAGGGCCGCTATGGCTACACCTTC
size: -
D: -
J: TRBJ1-2
V: TRBV2

CDR3: CASSAGGNTEAFF
DNA: TGTGCCAGCTCGGCGGGGGGGAACACTGAAGCTTTCTTT
size: -
D: -
J: TRBJ1-1
V: TRBV18

CDR3: CATLDSSTFMNTEAFF
DNA: TGTGCCACTCTGGACAGCTCCACGTTCATGAACACTGAAGCTTTCTTT
size: -
D: -
J: TRBJ1-1
V: TRBV19

CDR3: CASSQDYRPYGYTF
DNA: TGTGCCAGCAGCCAAGATTACAGGCCCTATGGCTACACCTTC
size: -
D: -
J: TRBJ1-2
V: TRBV14

CDR3: CATSDPRDSSTDTQYF
DNA: TGTGCCACCAGTGATCCCCGGGACAGTAGCACAGATACGCAGTATTTT
size: -
D: TRBD1
J: TRBJ2-3
V: TRBV24-1

CDR3: CASSDIETQYF
DNA: TGCGCCAGCAGTGACATAGAGACCCAGTACTTC
size: few
D: -
J: TRBJ2-5
V: TRBV10-1

CDR3: CASSKPKSGGRWQPQHF
DNA: TGTGCCAGTAGTAAGCCGAAGTCAGGGGGCCGTTGGCAGCCCCAGCATTTT
size: -
D: TRBD1
J: TRBJ1-5
V: TRBV19

CDR3: CASSRRGVAGDYEQYF
DNA: TGTGCCAGCAGCCGCCGGGGGGTAGCGGGAGATTACGAGCAGTACTTC
size: -
D: TRBD2
J: TRBJ2-7
V: TRBV3-1/TRBV3-2

CDR3: CASSDSMNTEAFF
DNA: TGTGCCAGCAGCGACAGCATGAACACTGAAGCTTTCTTT
size: -
D: -
J: TRBJ1-1
V: TRBV9

CDR3: CATSRRTVSSYNEQFF
DNA: TGTGCCACCAGCAGAAGGACAGTTTCCTCCTACAATGAGCAGTTCTTC
size: -
D: -
J: TRBJ2-1
V: TRBV15

CDR3: CASSQDELIYEQYF
DNA: TGTGCCAGCAGCCAAGACGAACTAATCTACGAGCAGTACTTC
size: -
D: -
J: TRBJ2-7
V: TRBV14

CDR3: CASGTALDQPQHF
DNA: TGTGCCAGCGGGACAGCTCTGGATCAGCCCCAGCATTTT
size: -
D: TRBD1
J: TRBJ1-5
V: TRBV6-5

CDR3: CASRRGNSPLHF
DNA: TGTGCCAGCAGACGAGGGAATTCACCCCTCCACTTT
size: -
D: -
J: TRBJ1-6
V: TRBV28

CDR3: CAWIRGGTDTQYF
DNA: TGTGCCTGGATTCGGGGGGGCACAGATACGCAGTATTTT
size: -
D: TRBD2
J: TRBJ2-3
V: TRBV30

CDR3: CASSQDRGSNQPQHF
DNA: TGCGCCAGCAGCCAGGACAGGGGAAGCAATCAGCCCCAGCATTTT
size: -
D: TRBD1
J: TRBJ1-5
V: TRBV4-1

CDR3: CASSPSTFNSYEQYF
DNA: TGCGCCAGCAGCCCATCGACATTTAACTCCTACGAGCAGTACTTC
size: -
D: -
J: TRBJ2-7
V: TRBV4-1

CDR3: CASQRVGLAGGREQFF
DNA: TGTGCCAGCCAAAGAGTGGGACTAGCGGGAGGGAGGGAGCAGTTCTTC
size: -
D: TRBD2
J: TRBJ2-1
V: TRBV2

CDR3: CSVRNTGYVFTADTQYF
DNA: TGCAGCGTTAGAAATACAGGGTATGTGTTTACGGCAGATACGCAGTATTTT
size: once
D: -
J: TRBJ2-3
V: TRBV29-1

CDR3: CASSPGTVYGYTF
DNA: TGTGCCAGCAGTCCCGGGACAGTCTATGGCTACACCTTC
size: -
D: TRBD1
J: TRBJ1-2
V: TRBV6-5

CDR3: CASSRTGGRTGELFF
DNA: TGTGCCAGCAGCCGTACAGGGGGCAGGACCGGGGAGCTGTTTTTT
size: -
D: TRBD1
J: TRBJ2-2
V: TRBV11-2

CDR3: CASSQMTGLNTGELFF
DNA: TGCGCCAGCAGCCAAATGACAGGTCTTAACACCGGGGAGCTGTTTTTT
size: medium-sized
D: -
J: TRBJ2-2
V: TRBV5-1

CDR3: CASSLGRGATEAFF
DNA: TGTGCCAGCAGTTTGGGACGGGGGGCCACTGAAGCTTTCTTT
size: -
D: -
J: TRBJ1-1
V: TRBV27

CDR3: CSVLTQGSQPQHF
DNA: TGCAGCGTTCTTACCCAAGGTAGCCAGCCCCAGCATTTT
size: -
D: -
J: TRBJ1-5
V: TRBV29-1

CDR3: CASSLGGRATGELFF
DNA: TGTGCCAGCAGCTTAGGAGGGAGGGCCACCGGGGAGCTGTTTTTT
size: -
D: TRBD2
J: TRBJ2-2
V: TRBV7-8

CDR3: CASSQGTPDRVFVAFF
DNA: TGTGCCAGCAGCCAAGGTACACCGGACAGGGTGTTTGTAGCTTTCTTT
size: -
D: TRBD1
J: TRBJ1-1
V: TRBV4-2

CDR3: CASSAFRPTLNTEAFF
DNA: TGTGCCAGCAGCGCGTTCAGGCCCACACTGAACACTGAAGCTTTCTTT
size: -
D: -
J: TRBJ1-1
V: TRBV9

CDR3: CSSPGQGTTSNEQFF
DNA: TGCAGCTCCCCGGGACAGGGTACTACCTCGAATGAGCAGTTCTTC
size: once
D: TRBD1
J: TRBJ2-1
V: TRBV29-1

CDR3: CASSVGTSGNYEQYF
DNA: TGTGCCAGCAGCGTCGGAACTAGCGGAAACTACGAGCAGTACTTC
size: -
D: TRBD2
J: TRBJ2-7
V: TRBV9